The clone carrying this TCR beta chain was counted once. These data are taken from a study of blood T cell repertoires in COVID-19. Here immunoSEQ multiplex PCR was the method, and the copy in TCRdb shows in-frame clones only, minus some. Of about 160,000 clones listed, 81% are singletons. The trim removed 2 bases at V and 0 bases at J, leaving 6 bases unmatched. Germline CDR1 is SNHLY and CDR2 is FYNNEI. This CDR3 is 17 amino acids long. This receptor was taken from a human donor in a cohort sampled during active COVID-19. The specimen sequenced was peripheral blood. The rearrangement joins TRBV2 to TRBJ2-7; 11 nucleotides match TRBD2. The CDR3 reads CASSEILTSGSSYEQYF. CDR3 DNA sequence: TGTGCCAGCAGTGAAATACTAACTAGCGGGAGCTCCTACGAGCAGTACTTC.